This T cell receptor (beta chain) was recovered during a study of post-analysis software for immune sequencing data. Study outcomes and limitations: Batch-mates among the samples co-clustered strongly by F measure. Compared against controls, patients with multiple sclerosis displayed significantly lower normalized Chao1 diversity. Controls had lower frequencies than patients of four or five TRBV segments, which included TRBV5-6, TRBV5-1 and TRBV20-1.

This CDR3 is 13 amino acids long. The V gene lost 1 base and the J gene lost 5 bases, with 6 bases spanning the gap. Germline lookup yields CDR1 MNHEY and CDR2 SMNVEV (reference sequence). Details on this clonotype: The antigen is undetermined.

Unique molecular identifiers tagged the TCR beta cDNA libraries. It was from approximately 0.91 to 9.4 million T cells that some 470,000 cDNA molecules came. Using its own MiXCR run on the PCR reads, TCRdb lists one record per CDR3 protein. The sample shows 160,000 or so distinct CDR3 sequences, 35% to 40% of them seen only once. The receptor was isolated from a girl under 18 with multiple sclerosis. The sample here was blood, taken after autologous hematopoietic stem cell transplantation. V and J are TRBV27 and TRBJ2-1, with D unclear. CDR3 amino acids: CASSLFANNEQFF. The CDR3 region has the DNA TGTGCCAGCAGTTTATTTGCGAACAATGAGCAGTTCTTC.